What follows are 14 T cell receptor beta chains derived from one specimen sequenced in a study of graft-versus-host responses after intestinal transplantation. Only in-frame clones appear in the TCRdb table, and some are missing; sequencing was by immunoSEQ multiplex PCR. The sample consists of under 45,000 clones, roughly 89% of them appearing once. The sequencing used PBMCs, collected roughly 270 days after transplant. These receptors came from a human patient who received an intestinal transplant, so some T cells may come from the graft donor.

The V and J genes are TRBV7-9 and TRBJ2-3; D is perhaps TRBD2 (6 bases). Germline CDR1 is SEHNR and CDR2 is FQNEAQ (reference sequence). This CDR3 is 16 amino acids long. V lost 5 bases, J lost 0 bases, and 15 bases lay in between. DNA of the CDR3: TGTGCCAGCAGCCCCCCCGGGGGACCTAGCACAGATACGCAGTATTTT. Translating it yields CASSPPGGPSTDTQYF.

V gene TRBV2 combines with J gene TRBJ2-7, with 13 bases matching TRBD2. The V gene end was trimmed by 6 bases and the J gene end by 2 bases; junction bases not matched to a gene: 10. Germline loops: CDR1 SNHLY, CDR2 FYNNEI. CDR3 length equals 17 residues. The CDR3 sequence: CASSQQPGLAGTYEQYF. CDR3 DNA sequence: TGTGCCAGCAGCCAACAACCGGGACTAGCGGGGACCTACGAGCAGTACTTC.

Here the CDR3 DNA reads TGTGCCAGCAGTGACTCTCATGGGGGACTGTCACCCCTCCACTTT. Amino acids: CASSDSHGGLSPLHF. The V and J genes are TRBV6-4 and TRBJ1-6; D may be TRBD1 (5 bases). The CDR3 loop spans 15 amino acids. Germline V gene sequence: CDR1 MRHNA, CDR2 SNTAGT. V shed 0 bases and J shed 10 bases, with 13 bases lying between them.

The V and J genes are TRBV19 and TRBJ2-5; no reliable D call. Trimming pared 7 bases from V and 4 bases from J, leaving 7 bases between. The CDR3 runs 11 residues. CDR1 LNHDA and CDR2 SQIVND come from the germline V gene (reference sequence). The DNA of the CDR3 is TGTGCCAGTATTTTAGGAGAGACCCAGTACTTC. Translation: CASILGETQYF.

The chain links TRBV2 to TRBJ1-5, with a weak D call TRBD1 (6 bases). The V gene's germline CDR1 is SNHLY and CDR2 FYNNEI. Trimming stripped 5 bases from V and 0 bases from J, with 17 bases between. The CDR3 consists of 17 residues. CDR3 residues: CASSTVTGKGSNQPQHF. In DNA, the CDR3 is TGTGCCAGCAGTACCGTTACAGGGAAGGGTAGCAATCAGCCCCAGCATTTT.

J is TRBJ2-6 and V is TRBV7-3; tentative D call: TRBD1 (5 bases). V lost 5 bases, J lost 1 base, and 9 bases lay in between. CDR1 is SGHTA and CDR2 is FQGTGA in the germline V gene. This CDR3 is built from 15 residues. The CDR3 bases are TGTGCCAGCAGCCGAGACAGTTCTGGGGCCAACGTCCTGACTTTC. Translated: CASSRDSSGANVLTF.

V and J are TRBV6-7 and TRBJ2-2; 11 nucleotides line up with TRBD1. TRBV6-7 is labeled an ORF, and its function is uncertain. The CDR3 is 17 residues long. Trimming cost V 3 bases and J 1 base; bases outside gene matches: 4. In DNA form, the CDR3 reads TGTGCCAGCAGTTATTACGGGACAGGGGGGAACACCGGGGAGCTGTTTTTT. Translation gives CASSYYGTGGNTGELFF.

The chain carries TRBV19 and TRBJ1-1; D is perhaps TRBD1 (6 bases). Per the germline V gene, CDR1 is LNHDA and CDR2 is SQIVND (reference sequence). Trimming shortened V by 5 bases and J by 4 bases, and 11 bases separated the two germline ends. The CDR3 length is 13 residues. The CDR3 region is CASSRTVTTEAFF. In DNA, the CDR3 is TGTGCCAGTAGTCGGACAGTAACCACTGAAGCTTTCTTT.

The chain has TRBV9 and TRBJ1-2; D gene unclear. This CDR3 region has 16 residues. In germline, CDR1 is SGDLS, CDR2 YYNGEE. V lost 3 bases and J lost 8, with 23 bases in between. CDR3 in amino acids: CASSAPKIPTLWGYTF. The CDR3 coding sequence is TGTGCCAGCAGCGCCCCTAAAATTCCCACCCTGTGGGGCTACACCTTC.

The CDR3 nucleotides are TGCAGCGTTGAGGGGTCCTGGGATTATTCACCCCTCCACTTT. Translated, it gives CSVEGSWDYSPLHF. This rearrangement joins TRBV29-1 to TRBJ1-6, with D unclear. Germline CDR1 reads SQVTM; CDR2 reads ANQGSEA. V was shortened by 3 bases and J by 8 bases, with 14 bases between the two germline ends. This CDR3 is built from 14 residues. The full variable domain, completed using reference TRBV29-1 and TRBJ1-6, is SAVISQKPSRDICQRGTSLTIQCQVDSQVTMMFWYRQQPGQSLTLIATANQGSEATYESGFVIDKFPISRPNLTFSTLTVSNMSPEDSSIYLCSVEGSWDYSPLHFGNGTRLTVT.

The chain has TRBV11-2 and TRBJ1-1; TRBD1 might be the D (5 bases). With 5 bases removed from V and 0 bases from J, the gap between germline ends came to 13 bases. CDR1 is SGHAT, CDR2 FQNNGV, per germline. CDR3 size: 15 residues. Here the CDR3 reads CASSLQGTLNTEAFF. DNA of the CDR3: TGTGCCAGCAGCCTCCAAGGGACGCTGAACACTGAAGCTTTCTTT.

The CDR3 loop reads CSATASYEQYF. For the CDR3, the DNA is TGCAGCGCGACGGCCTCCTACGAGCAGTACTTC. This chain uses TRBV29-1 with TRBJ2-7; D is unclear. This CDR3 has 11 amino acids. Trimming removed 7 bases from V and 0 bases from J, with 7 bases in between. Germline CDR1 SQVTM, CDR2 ANQGSEA.

This chain links TRBV4-1 with TRBJ2-1, with a weak D call TRBD2 (7 bases). Trimming stripped 5 bases from V and 4 bases from J, with 21 bases between. CDR1 is MGHRA and CDR2 is YSYEKL in the germline V gene. The CDR3 consists of 17 residues. The CDR3 here is CASSSPPRGGPYNEQFF. Written as DNA, the CDR3 is TGCGCCAGCAGCTCTCCGCCTAGGGGGGGGCCGTACAATGAGCAGTTCTTC.

V and J are TRBV18 and TRBJ2-2, with 8 bases fitting TRBD1. V shed 2 bases and J 6 bases; nucleotides not matched to a gene: 8. Germline CDR1 and CDR2: KGHSH and LQKENI. This CDR3 has 16 residues. The CDR3 region has the DNA TGTGCCAGCTCACCAAGTTGGGGACAGGCACCCGGGGAGCTGTTTTTT. Its protein is CASSPSWGQAPGELFF.